Listed below are T cell receptor beta chains from one sample, sequenced in a study of blood T cell repertoires in COVID-19. The assay was immunoSEQ multiplex PCR, and TCRdb's table has in-frame clones only and misses some. This table holds 430,000 or so clones, 85% to 90% found once. The sample was peripheral blood. The receptors stem from a man between 18 and 35 years old with COVID-19, enrolled during active disease. Both conserved end residues are part of each CDR3. The D gene is left open where the match is weak. Clone size is stated in some rows and not others, as once, few, many or a class when expanded.

>-|TRBJ1-4|TRBD1|TRBV4-1
CASSQERAGGREKLFF
TGCGCCAGCAGCCAAGAACGGGCAGGGGGTAGAGAAAAACTGTTTTTT
>-|TRBJ1-2|-|TRBV4-1
CASSPDSFYGYTF
TGCGCCAGCAGCCCGGACAGTTTCTATGGCTACACCTTC
>-|TRBJ2-3|-|TRBV11-2
CASSRDTDTQYF
TGTGCCAGCAGCCGGGACACAGATACGCAGTATTTT
>-|TRBJ1-5|-|TRBV6-5
CASSYSRGNQPQHF
TGTGCCAGCAGTTACTCACGGGGGAATCAGCCCCAGCATTTT
>-|TRBJ2-2|TRBD2|TRBV27
CASSLGIGRGELFF
TGTGCCAGCAGTTTGGGGATCGGGAGGGGGGAGCTGTTTTTT
>once|TRBJ2-1|TRBD2|TRBV5-1
CASSPRLAGGDNEQFF
TGCGCCAGCAGCCCAAGACTAGCGGGAGGTGACAATGAGCAGTTCTTC
>-|TRBJ2-5|-|TRBV5-5
CASSLEGGVQGWETQYF
TGTGCCAGCAGCTTGGAAGGAGGGGTCCAGGGCTGGGAGACCCAGTACTTC
>-|TRBJ1-5|-|TRBV3-1/TRBV3-2
CASSQDPGISNQPQHF
TGTGCCAGCAGCCAAGACCCCGGGATCAGCAATCAGCCCCAGCATTTT
>-|TRBJ2-2|-|TRBV7-9
CASSWGETGVNTGELFF
TGTGCCAGCAGCTGGGGGGAAACAGGGGTGAACACCGGGGAGCTGTTTTTT
>-|TRBJ2-1|TRBD2|TRBV7-9
CASTLGGNEQFF
TGTGCCAGCACCCTCGGGGGGAATGAGCAGTTCTTC
>-|TRBJ1-2|-|TRBV2
CASSDGQNSIGYTF
TGTGCCAGCAGTGATGGACAGAATTCGATCGGCTACACCTTC
>-|TRBJ1-2|-|TRBV19
CASSISNSYGYTF
TGTGCCAGTAGTATTAGTAACTCCTATGGCTACACCTTC